A single sample is the source of the 22 T cell receptor beta chains below, sequenced in a study of CD8 T cells in ankylosing spondylitis. For these TCRs, the target antigens are not known. Study-level points and caveats: Seemingly distinctive of ankylosing spondylitis blood was a TCR beta motif formed by eight highly homologous variants.

TCRdb independently ran MiXCR on the 5' RACE reads; one entry per CDR3 protein. Found here are about 390,000 distinct CDR3 sequences, 20% to 25% of them singletons; the top ten hold around 17%. The specimen was blood, either unsorted or a sorted T cell fraction (not recorded which). The receptors originated from a male donor with ankylosing spondylitis.

This clonotype has a single count. The chain couples TRBV2 to TRBJ2-1; 10 bases line up with TRBD2. Germline CDR1 is SNHLY and CDR2 is FYNNEI. V was pared by 7 bases and J by 9 bases, with 9 bases of the junction left unmatched. This CDR3 has 14 amino acids. The CDR3 here is CASTSGRAGGEQFF. Here the CDR3 DNA reads TGTGCCAGCACGAGCGGGAGGGCCGGGGGTGAGCAGTTCTTC.

The gene calls are TRBV20-1 and TRBJ1-6; TRBD1 is a possible D gene (5 bases). Looked up from germline, CDR1 is DFQATT and CDR2 is SNEGSKA (reference sequence). The CDR3 sequence is 16 residues long. Trimming cost V 5 bases and J 8 bases, with 22 bases left between them. The CDR3 DNA follows: TGCAGTGCTTTGGGGGGAGGGAGCGTATCCTATTCACCCCTCCACTTT. Its protein product is CSALGGGSVSYSPLHF.

The table lists this clonotype with a few counts. The rearrangement links TRBV20-1 to TRBJ2-5; 9 bases align to TRBD2. V lost 3 bases and J lost 5; bases outside the gene matches: 13. Germline V CDR1 and CDR2: DFQATT, SNEGSKA (reference sequence). This CDR3 is 16 amino acids long. The CDR3, as DNA: TGCAGTGCTAGTAAAGTTAGCGGGAGTTTGGCGGAGACCCAGTACTTC. Its protein is CSASKVSGSLAETQYF.

The J gene is TRBJ2-1, the V gene TRBV6-1, with D possibly called TRBD1 or TRBD2 (6 bases each). The CDR3 has 14 residues. CDR1 MNHNS and CDR2 SASEGT come from the germline V gene. V shed 6 bases and J shed 8 bases, with 17 bases lying between them. The CDR3 loop is CASRLGGAVDEQFF. In nucleotides, the CDR3 is TGTGCCAGCAGATTGGGGGGCGCGGTGGATGAGCAGTTCTTC.

This rearrangement joins TRBV12-3 or TRBV12-4 to TRBJ2-7; 9 nucleotides align to TRBD1. The CDR3 sequence is 15 residues long. V shed 2 bases and J 1 base; nucleotides not matched to a gene: 3. The CDR3 DNA sequence: TGTGCCAGCAGTTTAACCGGGACAGGGTCCTACGAGCAGTACTTC. Amino acids: CASSLTGTGSYEQYF.

The chain combines TRBV25-1 with TRBJ2-2, with D perhaps matching TRBD2 (5 bases). V lost 5 bases and J 3 bases, leaving 16 bases between the germline ends. Germline V gene sequence: CDR1 MGHDK, CDR2 SYGVNS. The CDR3 runs 16 residues. DNA of the CDR3: TGTGCCAGCAGTCGAGGGCCTAGGCGGCACACCGGGGAGCTGTTTTTT. It specifies CASSRGPRRHTGELFF.

This clonotype turned up a few times. The V gene is TRBV4-3, the J gene TRBJ2-1, with D tentatively TRBD2 (5 bases). With 3 bases removed from V and 3 bases from J, the gap between germline ends came to 18 bases. CDR3 length equals 17 residues. Looked up from germline, CDR1 is LGHNA and CDR2 is YSLEER. The CDR3 nucleotides read TGCGCCAGCAGCCATAACTTTCAGAGGGTTAGCTACAATGAGCAGTTCTTC. Its protein product is CASSHNFQRVSYNEQFF.

This clonotype was seen only a few times. The CDR3 sequence is CASSRGQGRETLHF. CDR3 in DNA: TGTGCCAGCAGCCGGGGACAGGGAAGGGAAACCCTCCACTTT. The chain joins TRBV7-9 to TRBJ1-6; 9 nucleotides agree with TRBD1. From germline, CDR1 is SEHNR and CDR2 FQNEAQ (reference sequence). After removal of 5 bases from V and 14 bases from J, the junction contained 10 bases not matched to a gene. The CDR3 has 14 residues. Combining the CDR3 with reference TRBV7-9 and TRBJ1-6 gives the whole variable domain DTGVSQNPRHKITKRGQNVTFRCDPISEHNRLYWYRQTLGQGPEFLTYFQNEAQLEKSRLLSDRFSAERPKGSFSTLEIQRTEQGDSAMYLCASSRGQGRETLHFGNGTRLTVT.

This clonotype was counted a few times. V gene TRBV2 combines with J gene TRBJ2-5, with D tentatively TRBD2 (5 bases). The V gene lost 4 bases and the J gene lost 5 bases, with 11 bases spanning the gap. Germline-derived CDR1 and CDR2 are SNHLY and FYNNEI. The length of the CDR3 is 13 residues. The CDR3 nucleotides are TGTGCCAGCAGTGGCCGGGGTTCGGAGACCCAGTACTTC. Its translation: CASSGRGSETQYF.

This rearrangement joins TRBV5-1 to TRBJ1-1; no clear D gene. The CDR3 contains 14 residues. V gave up 3 bases and J gave up 4 bases, with 13 bases separating them. CDR1 is SGHRS and CDR2 is YFSETQ in the germline V gene. CDR3 sequence (DNA): TGCGCCAGCAGCTCCCCAACCTTTGGCACTGAAGCTTTCTTT. It translates to CASSSPTFGTEAFF.

This clonotype was seen a handful of times. V and J are TRBV30 and TRBJ2-1; TRBD2 might be the D (5 bases). V was shortened by 1 base and J by 7 bases, with 5 bases between the two germline ends. Germline CDR1 and CDR2: GTSNPN and SVGIG (reference sequence). This CDR3 contains 11 residues. The CDR3: CAWSAGNEQFF. CDR3 coding DNA: TGTGCCTGGAGTGCGGGAAATGAGCAGTTCTTC.

This clonotype was found once. The chain has TRBV5-4 and TRBJ1-2; tentatively, D is TRBD1 (6 bases). Trimming took off 1 base at V and 3 bases at J, with 10 bases between the two ends. Germline V gene sequence: CDR1 SGHNT, CDR2 YYREEE (reference sequence). The CDR3 totals 14 residues. For the CDR3, the DNA is TGTGCCAGCAGCTTGTGGGGGGGGCACTATGGCTACACCTTC. Protein: CASSLWGGHYGYTF.

V gene TRBV18 combines with J gene TRBJ2-6; TRBD1 aligns across 7 bases. CDR3 size: 18 residues. Germline V gene data show CDR1 as KGHSH and CDR2 as LQKENI. With 6 bases clipped from V and 1 base from J, the junction kept 12 bases outside the gene matches. CDR3 loop: CASSHSTGLSSGANVLTF. The CDR3 DNA reads as TGTGCCAGCTCGCACTCGACAGGGTTAAGTTCTGGGGCCAACGTCCTGACTTTC.

This clonotype has more than one count but fewer than ten. This sequence joins TRBV20-1 and TRBJ2-1; no definite D call. CDR1 and CDR2 (germline): DFQATT, SNEGSKA (reference sequence). V lost 7 bases to trimming and J lost 4 bases, with 17 bases between them. This CDR3 is 14 amino acids long. The CDR3: CSVSVHLGYNEQFF. CDR3 nucleotide sequence: TGCAGTGTCTCGGTCCATCTGGGTTACAATGAGCAGTTCTTC.

The V and J genes are TRBV29-1 and TRBJ2-3, with 8 bases matching TRBD1. The junction had 6 bases not matched to a gene; V was cut back by 7 bases and J by 0 bases. The CDR3 covers 14 residues. Per germline, CDR1 SQVTM and CDR2 ANQGSEA. The DNA of the CDR3 is TGCAGCGCCCACAGGGGGGCTAGCACAGATACGCAGTATTTT. Translated, it gives CSAHRGASTDTQYF.

This chain connects TRBV11-2 to TRBJ2-7; the D gene is possibly TRBD2 (5 bases). Germline V gives CDR1 SGHAT, CDR2 FQNNGV. This CDR3 has 16 residues. The V and J ends lost 1 base and 3 bases respectively, with 16 bases between them. The CDR3 spells CASSLARGQRHYEQYF. The CDR3 nucleotides are TGTGCCAGCAGCTTAGCTCGGGGTCAGCGCCACTACGAGCAGTACTTC.

This clonotype was seen more than once but under ten times. The genes are TRBV2 and TRBJ2-2; 10 positions match TRBD2. CDR1 is SNHLY, CDR2 FYNNEI, per germline. The CDR3 totals 16 residues. Trimming removed 2 bases from V and 8 bases from J; junction bases left unmatched: 8. CDR3 region: CASSELAGEFTGELFF. CDR3 DNA sequence: TGTGCCAGCAGTGAACTAGCGGGAGAATTTACGGGGGAGCTGTTTTTT. Full variable domain (rest looked up from reference TRBV2 and TRBJ2-2): EPEVTQTPSHQVTQMGQEVILRCVPISNHLYFYWYRQILGQKVEFLVSFYNNEISEKSEIFDDQFSVERPDGSNFTLKIRSTKLEDSAMYFCASSELAGEFTGELFFGEGSRLTVL.

V usage is TRBV11-2 and J usage is TRBJ2-2; D not certain. Per germline, CDR1 SGHAT and CDR2 FQNNGV. Trimming removed 5 bases from V and 4 bases from J, with 8 bases in between. The CDR3 spans 13 residues. Here the CDR3 reads CASSTTSTGELFF. CDR3 DNA sequence: TGTGCCAGCAGCACAACGTCCACCGGGGAGCTGTTTTTT.

This clonotype has a handful of counts. This chain uses TRBV12-3 or TRBV12-4 with TRBJ2-1; 10 nucleotides agree with TRBD2. With V trimmed by 4 bases and J by 2 bases, 2 bases remained unmatched. The CDR3 runs to 15 residues. The CDR3 reads CASSSSGRPYNEQFF. The DNA of the CDR3 is TGTGCCAGCAGTTCTAGCGGGAGACCCTACAATGAGCAGTTCTTC.

This clonotype was seen more than once but under ten times. The chain couples TRBV7-2 to TRBJ2-7; TRBD1 matches 7 bases. Germline CDR1 SGHTA, CDR2 FQGNSA. The length of the CDR3 is 16 residues. The J segment lost 0 bases and the V segment lost 1 base, leaving 6 bases of the junction unmatched. CDR3 amino acids: CASSLVLDRTSYEQYF. CDR3 DNA: TGTGCCAGCAGCTTAGTCCTGGACAGGACCTCCTACGAGCAGTACTTC.

The V gene is TRBV5-1, the J gene TRBJ2-3, with 8 bases lining up with TRBD2. With 0 bases clipped from V and 1 base from J, the junction kept 4 bases outside the gene matches. The CDR3 loop spans 16 amino acids. Looked up from germline, CDR1 is SGHRS and CDR2 is YFSETQ. The CDR3 sequence is CASSLVGGAGTDTQYF. Written as DNA, the CDR3 is TGCGCCAGCAGCTTGGTCGGGGGGGCGGGCACAGATACGCAGTATTTT. The full variable domain, completed using reference TRBV5-1 and TRBJ2-3, is KAGVTQTPRYLIKTRGQQVTLSCSPISGHRSVSWYQQTPGQGLQFLFEYFSETQRNKGNFPGRFSGRQFSNSRSEMNVSTLELGDSALYLCASSLVGGAGTDTQYFGPGTRLTVL.

This clonotype was picked up a small number of times. The rearrangement uses TRBV7-2 and TRBJ2-7, with D perhaps matching TRBD2 (6 bases). CDR1 and CDR2 (germline): SGHTA, FQGNSA. The CDR3 spans 16 residues. V was cut by 4 bases and J by 0 bases, with 16 bases left in between. DNA of the CDR3: TGTGCCAGCAGCTCCAGTGGTGCGGGGATCTCCTACGAGCAGTACTTC. Encoded protein: CASSSSGAGISYEQYF.